A selection of T cell receptor beta chains follows, all from one sample in a study of blood T cell repertoires in COVID-19. Using immunoSEQ multiplex PCR, the repertoire was profiled, and TCRdb retains in-frame clones only, with some absent. The sample carries tens of thousands of clones, around four fifths recorded once. What was sequenced was peripheral blood. The receptor set was obtained from a man between 65 and 79 years old with acute or convalescent COVID-19. Each CDR3 is given with its conserved first and last residue. The D gene is left open where the match is weak. Not all rows give a size; the values are once, few, many and, for expanded clones, a class.

. TRBJ2-1 TRBD1 TRBV10-3 CAITRGLDNEQFF TGTGCCATCACCAGGGGGCTGGACAATGAGCAGTTCTTC
. TRBJ2-5 TRBD2 TRBV19 CASSKDPRGLAGAPQETQYF TGTGCCAGTAGTAAAGACCCGCGAGGACTAGCGGGGGCCCCTCAAGAGACCCAGTACTTC
. TRBJ1-1 TRBD1 TRBV2 CASSPQGAGNTEAFF TGTGCCAGCAGTCCACAGGGGGCGGGGAACACTGAAGCTTTCTTT
. TRBJ2-1 . TRBV7-2 CASSLAASSYNEQFF TGTGCCAGCAGCTTAGCGGCCAGCTCCTACAATGAGCAGTTCTTC
. TRBJ2-3 TRBD1 TRBV6-5 CASSLSRGPEDTQYF TGTGCCAGCAGCTTGAGCAGGGGGCCGGAAGATACGCAGTATTTT
. TRBJ2-1 TRBD1 TRBV7-2 CASSTGQGASYNEQFF TGTGCCAGCAGCACAGGACAGGGGGCATCCTACAATGAGCAGTTCTTC
. TRBJ1-2 . TRBV6-5 CAGAKGLMYGYTF TGTGCCGGGGCGAAGGGCCTTATGTATGGCTACACCTTC
few TRBJ1-1 . TRBV10-3 CAISERPGRENTEAFF TGTGCCATCAGTGAGAGGCCAGGGCGCGAGAACACTGAAGCTTTCTTT
. TRBJ1-6 . TRBV19 CASSTTSHNSPLHF TGTGCCAGTAGTACGACATCTCATAATTCACCCCTCCACTTT
. TRBJ2-7 . TRBV5-1 CASSREASYEQYF TGCGCCAGCAGCCGCGAGGCCAGCTACGAGCAGTACTTC
. TRBJ2-7 TRBD2 TRBV5-4 CASSPAVSGGPAYEQYF TGTGCCAGCAGCCCGGCGGTAAGCGGGGGGCCCGCTTACGAGCAGTACTTC
. TRBJ1-3 TRBD1 TRBV5-1 CASSLGVSQGSSGNTIYF TGCGCCAGCAGCTTGGGAGTATCACAGGGGTCGTCTGGAAACACCATATATTTT
once TRBJ1-2 . TRBV15 CATSRNQAGSGEGYTF TGTGCCACCAGCAGGAACCAAGCAGGGTCAGGGGAAGGCTACACCTTC
. TRBJ1-1 . TRBV29-1 CSVEKAGAGGEAFF TGCAGCGTTGAAAAGGCAGGGGCTGGGGGTGAAGCTTTCTTT
. TRBJ2-3 . TRBV7-3 CASSFSFRDTQYF TGTGCCAGCAGCTTCTCTTTCAGGGATACGCAGTATTTT
. TRBJ2-2 . TRBV19 CASSIAGTNTGELFF TGTGCCAGTAGTATAGCGGGGACGAACACCGGGGAGCTGTTTTTT
. TRBJ1-5 . TRBV7-3 CASSAGSNQPQHF TGTGCCAGCAGCGCCGGGAGCAATCAGCCCCAGCATTTT
. TRBJ2-1 TRBD1 TRBV6-6 CASSYVGQGRNEQFF TGTGCCAGCAGTTACGTGGGACAGGGGCGGAATGAGCAGTTCTTC
. TRBJ2-3 . TRBV12-3/TRBV12-4 CASSLAGRDTQYF TGTGCCAGCAGTTTAGCAGGGAGAGATACGCAGTATTTT
. TRBJ2-1 TRBD1 TRBV5-6 CASSLARDRGFESYNEQFF TGTGCCAGCAGCTTGGCCAGGGACAGGGGGTTCGAGTCCTACAATGAGCAGTTCTTC
. TRBJ1-2 . TRBV3-1/TRBV3-2 CASSQDLSRGWNYGYTF TGTGCCAGCAGCCAAGATCTCTCCCGGGGTTGGAACTATGGCTACACCTTC
. TRBJ2-1 . TRBV19 CASSPSSYNEQFF TGTGCCAGTAGTCCGAGCTCCTACAATGAGCAGTTCTTC
. TRBJ1-3 . TRBV5-1 CASSLQGSGNTIYF TGCGCCAGCAGCTTACAGGGCTCTGGAAACACCATATATTTT
. TRBJ2-7 . TRBV12-3/TRBV12-4 CASTRDFYEQYF TGTGCCAGTACCCGGGACTTCTACGAGCAGTACTTC
. TRBJ2-5 TRBD2 TRBV10-2 CASSLGLAGVQETQYF TGCGCCAGCAGTCTAGGACTAGCGGGGGTTCAAGAGACCCAGTACTTC
. TRBJ2-3 . TRBV27 CASSLNPTWRRTDTQYF TGTGCCAGCAGTTTAAACCCGACATGGCGACGCACAGATACGCAGTATTTT
. TRBJ2-2 . TRBV11-2 CASSTDRITGELFF TGTGCCAGCAGCACTGACAGGATCACCGGGGAGCTGTTTTTT
. TRBJ2-2 . TRBV5-4 CASSLDPRANTGELFF TGTGCCAGCAGCTTGGATCCACGCGCGAACACCGGGGAGCTGTTTTTT
once TRBJ2-1 TRBD2 TRBV10-3 CAISGGAYNEQFF TGTGCCATCAGCGGGGGGGCCTACAATGAGCAGTTCTTC
. TRBJ1-1 TRBD1 TRBV6-5 CASSYSDRGLTEAFF TGTGCCAGCAGTTACTCCGACAGGGGGCTGACTGAAGCTTTCTTT
. TRBJ1-4 TRBD1 TRBV5-1 CASSKTGGYEKLFF TGCGCCAGCAGCAAGACAGGGGGATATGAAAAACTGTTTTTT
. TRBJ1-6 TRBD1 TRBV5-1 CASSQTQGAFDSPLHF TGCGCCAGCAGCCAAACCCAGGGGGCCTTTGACTCACCCCTCCACTTT